This T cell receptor beta chain is drawn from a study of OX40 agonist ivuxolimab in advanced cancers. For the study in its entirety: The costimulatory receptor OX40 (CD134) was targeted by ivuxolimab, a fully human IgG2 agonistic monoclonal antibody. Intravenous ivuxolimab was administered to patients every 2 weeks at six dose levels: 0.01, 0.1, 0.3, 1.5, 3 and 10 mg/kg. Among the 52 dose-escalation patients, about 20 had hepatocellular carcinoma, 15 or so melanoma, 9 renal cell carcinoma and 9 head and neck cancer. The dose-escalation cohort was 82.7% male with a mean age of about 65 years, ranging from roughly 20 to 80. Patients were allowed to have had prior anti-PD-1, anti-PD-L1 or anti-CTLA-4 therapy, and approximately 40% of the dose-escalation patients had been treated with checkpoint inhibitors. Three dose-escalation patients achieved partial responses, one with hepatocellular carcinoma and two with cutaneous melanoma. Peripheral TCRbeta sequencing aimed to test whether ivuxolimab altered TCR sequence diversity and caused clonal T-cell expansion. The paper reports the monotherapy dose-escalation portion (N of about 47 patients) of the phase I ivuxolimab trial. Paper-wide results and their limitations: Partial responders in the 0.1-3.0 mg/kg groups had among the lowest normalized peripheral clonal expansion, especially among CD8+ T cells. Low levels of normalized T-cell clonal expansion were also seen in some nonresponding patients. Antigen specificity was not determined for the clonally expanded peripheral T cells. At doses of 0.1 to 3.0 mg/kg, clonal expansion of both CD4+ and CD8+ blood T cells was observed from baseline to week 6. After ivuxolimab, expanded clones were on average more numerous among CD8+ T cells than among CD4+ T cells.

The trial excluded patients who had a history of autoimmune disease or who were on systemic immunosuppression. Peripheral blood for TCR sequencing was collected from all dose cohorts at baseline, on cycle 4 day 1, and on cycle 7 day 1. Samples came from an open-label, multicenter, first-in-human phase I dose-escalation trial of ivuxolimab. Adults with locally advanced or metastatic head and neck squamous cell, hepatocellular, melanoma or renal cell carcinoma were enrolled in the trial. CD4+ and CD8+ T cells were sorted separately from peripheral blood before TCR sequencing. Genomic DNA was isolated from the sorted cells so that the TCRbeta CDR3 region could be sequenced. The immunoSEQ Assay was used for sequencing of TCRbeta CDR3 regions. Not all clones reach the TCRdb copy of this immuneACCESS table, which keeps in-frame sequences only. Checked studies attribute under half of the gap to unresolved V genes and leave the rest unexplained. For this sample the table gives approximately 30,000 clones, of which almost 80% were detected only once. The ten largest clonotypes hold around 10% of the sample.

As to this clone: Its antigen is unknown. No much larger clone is present one base from it, and per-base qualities are unavailable.

There are 12 amino acids in the CDR3, from cysteine to phenylalanine inclusive. Only the CDR3 portion is preserved as DNA: 36 bases, with reading frame beginning at the first base. Relative to germline, V is 6 bases shorter and J is 2 bases shorter, with 4 bases between their ends. CDR1 and CDR2 (MNHNY, SVGAGI) derive from the germline V gene (reference sequence). Here the chain combines TRBV6-6 and TRBJ1-4; no confident D gene assignment can be made. The receptor was isolated from an adult with an advanced solid tumor such as melanoma, head and neck, liver or kidney cancer. The sample in question was CD4+ or CD8+ T cells sorted from blood, obtained in a trial of the OX40 agonist ivuxolimab. This receptor carries the CDR3 CASRVTNEKLFF. The bases read TGTGCCAGCAGGGTGACTAATGAAAAACTGTTTTTT.